This T cell receptor beta chain was sequenced during a study of shared clonotypes between healthy human individuals. General study findings and limits: Researchers found naive subsets generally carried larger estimated richness than memory subsets.

Points on this clone: Its antigen is still unknown.

Germline loops: CDR1 MDHEN, CDR2 SYDVKM. Trimming left V 6 bases short and J 10 bases short, with 22 bases between. This CDR3 is built from 15 residues. Profiled with immunoSEQ multiplex PCR; TCRdb holds only in-frame clones, not every one. The sample consists of under 850,000 clones, 72% of them appearing once. The chain recombines TRBV28 with TRBJ2-1; D is ambiguous. This receptor was identified in a woman aged 25 to 39 in good health. Material for sequencing was memory CD4+ T cells sorted from blood. Subset described: CD45RA-negative fraction. CDR3 nucleotides: TGTGCCAGCAGGGAATCAGGCCCTACGAGGAGCGAGCAGTTCTTC. Protein sequence: CASRESGPTRSEQFF.